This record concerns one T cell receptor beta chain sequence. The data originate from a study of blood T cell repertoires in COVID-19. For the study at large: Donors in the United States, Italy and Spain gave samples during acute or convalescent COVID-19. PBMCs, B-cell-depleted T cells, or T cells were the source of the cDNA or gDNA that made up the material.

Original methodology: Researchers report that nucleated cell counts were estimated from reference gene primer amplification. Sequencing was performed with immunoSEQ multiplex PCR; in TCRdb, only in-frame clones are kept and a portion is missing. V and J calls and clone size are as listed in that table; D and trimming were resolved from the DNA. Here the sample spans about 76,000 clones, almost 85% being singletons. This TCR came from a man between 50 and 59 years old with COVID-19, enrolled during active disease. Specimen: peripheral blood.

CDR3 DNA: TGCGCCAGCCGGATGACTGATACGCAGTATTTT. As protein: CASRMTDTQYF. This chain joins TRBV5-1 and TRBJ2-3; unclear D gene. Germline V lookup: CDR1 SGHRS, CDR2 YFSETQ. This CDR3 is 11 amino acids long. V gave up 7 bases and J gave up 6 bases, with 9 bases separating them.